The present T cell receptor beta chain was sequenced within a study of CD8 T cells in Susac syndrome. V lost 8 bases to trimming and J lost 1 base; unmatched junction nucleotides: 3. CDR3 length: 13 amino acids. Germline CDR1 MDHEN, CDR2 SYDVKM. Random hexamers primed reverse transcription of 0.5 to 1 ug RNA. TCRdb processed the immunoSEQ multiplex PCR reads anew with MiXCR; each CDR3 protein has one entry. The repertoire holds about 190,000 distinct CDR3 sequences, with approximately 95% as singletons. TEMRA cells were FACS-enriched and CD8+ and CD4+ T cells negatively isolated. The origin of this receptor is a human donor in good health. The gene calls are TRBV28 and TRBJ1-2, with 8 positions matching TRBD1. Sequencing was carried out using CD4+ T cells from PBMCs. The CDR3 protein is CASRTGINYGYTF. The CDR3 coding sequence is TGTGCCAGCCGGACAGGGATTAACTATGGCTACACCTTC.